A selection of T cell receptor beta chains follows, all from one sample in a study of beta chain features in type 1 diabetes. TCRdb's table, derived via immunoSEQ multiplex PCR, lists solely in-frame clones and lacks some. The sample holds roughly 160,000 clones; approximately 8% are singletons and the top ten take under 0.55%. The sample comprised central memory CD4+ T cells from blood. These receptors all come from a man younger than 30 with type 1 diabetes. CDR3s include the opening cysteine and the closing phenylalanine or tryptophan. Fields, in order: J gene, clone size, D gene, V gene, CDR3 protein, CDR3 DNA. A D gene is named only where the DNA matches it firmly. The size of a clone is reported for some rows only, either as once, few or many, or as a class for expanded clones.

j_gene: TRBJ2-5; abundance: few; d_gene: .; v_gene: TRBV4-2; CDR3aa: CASSQGRNFGVRRQQETQYF; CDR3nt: TGTGCCAGCAGCCAAGGGAGGAACTTCGGGGTAAGGCGGCAACAAGAGACCCAGTACTTC
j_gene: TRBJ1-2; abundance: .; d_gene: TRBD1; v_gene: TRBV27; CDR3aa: CASSLVGGSMGYTF; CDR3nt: TGTGCCAGCAGTTTAGTAGGGGGCAGTATGGGCTACACCTTC
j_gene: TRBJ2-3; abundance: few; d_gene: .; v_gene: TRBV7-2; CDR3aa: CASRLMGVADTQYF; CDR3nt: TGTGCCAGCCGGCTTATGGGAGTAGCAGATACGCAGTATTTT
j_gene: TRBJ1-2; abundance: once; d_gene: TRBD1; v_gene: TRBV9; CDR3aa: CASSGPFGQGRGYTF; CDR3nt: TGTGCCAGCAGCGGACCATTTGGACAGGGCAGGGGCTACACCTTC
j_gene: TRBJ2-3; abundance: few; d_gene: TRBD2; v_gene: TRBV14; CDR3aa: CASSQGAGGTDTQYF; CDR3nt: TGTGCCAGCAGCCAAGGAGCGGGAGGGACAGATACGCAGTATTTT
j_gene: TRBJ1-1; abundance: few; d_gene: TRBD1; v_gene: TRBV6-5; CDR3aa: CASTDRVTEAFF; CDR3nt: TGTGCCAGCACCGACAGGGTCACTGAAGCTTTCTTT
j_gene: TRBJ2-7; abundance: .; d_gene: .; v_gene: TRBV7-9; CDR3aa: CASSLGVREQYF; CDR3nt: TGTGCCAGCAGCTTAGGAGTCCGCGAGCAGTACTTC
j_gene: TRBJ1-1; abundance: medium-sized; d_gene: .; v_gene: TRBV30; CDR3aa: CAWSAIFPPRGGDAFF; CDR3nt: TGTGCCTGGAGTGCCATATTCCCGCCTAGGGGAGGGGATGCTTTCTTT
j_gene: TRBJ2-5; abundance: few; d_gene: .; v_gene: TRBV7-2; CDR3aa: CASSFSRQETQYF; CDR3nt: TGTGCCAGCAGCTTTTCGCGCCAAGAGACCCAGTACTTC
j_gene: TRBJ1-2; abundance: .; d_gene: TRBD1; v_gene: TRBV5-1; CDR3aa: CASSPTGTGDYGYTF; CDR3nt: TGCGCCAGCAGCCCAACCGGGACAGGGGACTATGGCTACACCTTC
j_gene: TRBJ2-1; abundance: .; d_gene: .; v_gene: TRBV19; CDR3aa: CASSIAATRLGEQFF; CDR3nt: TGTGCCAGTAGTATAGCGGCGACTCGGCTCGGGGAGCAGTTCTTC
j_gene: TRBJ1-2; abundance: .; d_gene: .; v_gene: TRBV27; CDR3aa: CASSLKGEYGYTF; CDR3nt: TGTGCCAGCAGTTTAAAGGGAGAATATGGCTACACCTTC
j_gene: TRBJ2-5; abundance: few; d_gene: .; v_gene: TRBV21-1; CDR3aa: CASSVKYHLETQYF; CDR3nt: TGTGCCAGCTCGGTAAAGTACCATTTGGAGACCCAGTACTTC
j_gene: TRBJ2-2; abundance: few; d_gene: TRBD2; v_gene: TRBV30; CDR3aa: CAWDRGGLGTGELFF; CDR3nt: TGTGCCTGGGATCGGGGGGGCTTAGGCACCGGGGAGCTGTTTTTT
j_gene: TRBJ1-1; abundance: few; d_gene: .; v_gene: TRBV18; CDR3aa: CASSPVAGHTEAFF; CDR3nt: TGTGCCAGCTCACCGGTGGCAGGTCACACTGAAGCTTTCTTT
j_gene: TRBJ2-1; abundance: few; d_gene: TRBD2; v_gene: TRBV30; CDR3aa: CALTGLAGNEQFF; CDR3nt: TGTGCCTTGACGGGACTAGCGGGGAATGAGCAGTTCTTC
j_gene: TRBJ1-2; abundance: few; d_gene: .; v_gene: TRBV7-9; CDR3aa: CASSLAPGNNGYTF; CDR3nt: TGTGCCAGCAGCTTAGCGCCAGGGAACAATGGCTACACCTTC
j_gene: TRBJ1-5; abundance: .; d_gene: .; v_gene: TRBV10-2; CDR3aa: CASSIQGTNQPQHF; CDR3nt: TGCGCCAGCAGCATTCAGGGCACCAATCAGCCCCAGCATTTT
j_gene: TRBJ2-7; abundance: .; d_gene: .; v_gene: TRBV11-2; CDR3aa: CASSSRFQRGYYEQYF; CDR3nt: TGTGCCAGCAGCTCAAGATTTCAAAGGGGATACTACGAGCAGTACTTC
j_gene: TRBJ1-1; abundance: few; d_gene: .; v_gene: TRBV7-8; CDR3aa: CASSLARGGHTEAFF; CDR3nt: TGTGCCAGCAGCTTAGCTCGGGGAGGACACACTGAAGCTTTCTTT
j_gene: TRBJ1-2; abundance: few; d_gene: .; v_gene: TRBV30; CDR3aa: CAFDRSSYGYTF; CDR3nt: TGTGCCTTTGACAGGTCCTCCTATGGCTACACCTTC
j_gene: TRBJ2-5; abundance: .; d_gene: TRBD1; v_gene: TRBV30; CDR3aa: CAWGTGEKETQYF; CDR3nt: TGTGCCTGGGGGACAGGGGAAAAAGAGACCCAGTACTTC